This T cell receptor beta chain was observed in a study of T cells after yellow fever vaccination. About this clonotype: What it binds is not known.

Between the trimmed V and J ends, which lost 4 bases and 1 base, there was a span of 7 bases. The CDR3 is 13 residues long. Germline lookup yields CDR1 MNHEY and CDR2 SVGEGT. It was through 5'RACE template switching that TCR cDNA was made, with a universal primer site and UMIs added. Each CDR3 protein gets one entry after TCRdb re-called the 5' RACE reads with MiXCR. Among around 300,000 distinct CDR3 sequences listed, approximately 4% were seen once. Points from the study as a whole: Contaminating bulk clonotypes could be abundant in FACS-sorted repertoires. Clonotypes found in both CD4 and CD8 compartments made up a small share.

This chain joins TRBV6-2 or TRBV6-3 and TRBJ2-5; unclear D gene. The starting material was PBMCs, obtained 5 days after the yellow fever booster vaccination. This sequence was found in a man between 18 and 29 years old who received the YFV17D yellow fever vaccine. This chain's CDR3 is CASSSTPQETQYF. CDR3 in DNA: TGTGCCAGCAGTTCCACTCCCCAAGAGACCCAGTACTTC.